This T cell receptor (beta chain) was captured in a study of shared clonotypes between healthy human individuals. Study-wide background: The donor group consisted of two women and a few men, aged 18 to 49. Overall study findings and caveats: The sole specimen, blood, was sampled, and tissue repertoires likely differ.

Regarding this clone: Its antigen is as yet unknown.

This table comes from immunoSEQ multiplex PCR, and its TCRdb copy is limited to in-frame clones, with some not included. The sample lists about 490,000 clones; around 78% were seen once. J was trimmed by 7 bases and V by 6 bases; bases with no gene match: 11. This CDR3 has 15 residues. Germline values: CDR1 KGHSH, CDR2 LQKENI. About 100 million PBMCs supplied genomic DNA for unsorted samples. The V and J genes are TRBV18 and TRBJ1-4; TRBD1 matches 7 bases. This clonotype originated in a woman between 40 and 50 years old in good health. Some clones in this sample may be carry-over from other donors' samples. The sample was PBMCs. The chain's CDR3 is CASSGGTALPEKLFF. The CDR3 DNA is TGTGCCAGCTCTGGAGGGACAGCCCTTCCTGAAAAACTGTTTTTT. Complete variable domain (other parts from reference TRBV18 and TRBJ1-4): NAGVMQNPRHLVRRRGQEARLRCSPMKGHSHVYWYRQLPEEGLKFMVYLQKENIIDESGMPKERFSAEFPKEGPSILRIQQVVRGDSAAYFCASSGGTALPEKLFFGSGTQLSVL.